This passage covers 23 T cell receptor beta chains from one sample sequenced in a study of shared clonotypes between healthy human individuals. Method: immunoSEQ multiplex PCR; TCRdb's copy keeps in-frame clones and lacks some. The table shows 1 million to 1.2 million clones, with around three quarters occurring only once. Sequencing was performed on memory CD4+ T cells from PBMCs. Subset: CD45RA-negative fraction. These receptors were obtained from a man between 18 and 35 years old in good health. Some clones in this sample may be carry-over from other donors' samples.

This chain joins TRBV9 and TRBJ1-2; D is undetermined. The germline CDR1 and CDR2 sequences are SGDLS and YYNGEE. The CDR3 length is 17 residues. The ends were cut back, 2 bases at V and 0 bases at J, with 17 bases in the middle. The CDR3 sequence is CASSVDEFGLSNYGYTF. CDR3 DNA: TGTGCCAGCAGCGTTGACGAATTCGGCCTCTCTAACTATGGCTACACCTTC.

This clone occurred once. The chain is built from TRBV9 and TRBJ1-2, with 11 bases fitting TRBD1. The germline V gene has CDR1 SGDLS and CDR2 YYNGEE. V lost 3 bases and J lost 1; bases outside the gene matches: 14. This CDR3 comprises 19 residues. CDR3 DNA: TGTGCCAGCAGCGCAGATAAGGACAGGGGGCCCCTAATTAACTATGGCTACACCTTC. It yields the protein CASSADKDRGPLINYGYTF.

This clone was detected only a few times. The V call is TRBV28, the J call TRBJ1-5; D is undetermined. Between the trimmed V and J ends, which lost 6 bases and 2 bases, there was a span of 8 bases. The CDR3 extends over 13 amino acids. Germline CDR1 is MDHEN and CDR2 is SYDVKM. The CDR3: CASRTDRNQPQHF. The CDR3 coding sequence is TGTGCCAGCAGGACCGATCGCAATCAGCCCCAGCATTTT.

As to this clone: Other DNA sequences of this sample code for an identical CDR3. This rearrangement joins TRBV5-1 to TRBJ2-3; D is perhaps TRBD2 (6 bases). Germline values: CDR1 SGHRS, CDR2 YFSETQ. The CDR3 length is 14 residues. Deletions cut 4 bases from V and 2 bases from J, with 11 bases between. The CDR3 loop reads CASSPGLATDTQYF. The CDR3 coding sequence is TGCGCCAGCAGCCCGGGACTTGCCACAGATACGCAGTATTTT.

V usage is TRBV7-6 and J usage is TRBJ2-7; D is perhaps TRBD2 (6 bases). CDR3 length: 14 amino acids. The V end was cut by 5 bases, the J end by 6 bases, with 17 bases between. Germline assignment: CDR1 SGHVS and CDR2 FNYEAQ. CDR3 bases: TGTGCCAGCAGCCCGCCGGGACTCTCATCCGAGCAGTACTTC. Encoded protein: CASSPPGLSSEQYF. Full variable domain (rest looked up from reference TRBV7-6 and TRBJ2-7): GAGVSQSPRYKVTKRGQDVALRCDPISGHVSLYWYRQALGQGPEFLTYFNYEAQQDKSGLPNDRFSAERPEGSISTLTIQRTEQRDSAMYRCASSPPGLSSEQYFGPGTRLTVT.

The V call is TRBV29-1, the J call TRBJ1-5; possibly TRBD1 for D (5 bases). Trimming shortened V by 2 bases and J by 4 bases, and 15 bases separated the two germline ends. This CDR3 is built from 15 residues. Germline CDR1 SQVTM, CDR2 ANQGSEA. CDR3 coding DNA: TGCAGCGTTGAACTTGGAGGGGAAGGGAATCAGCCCCAGCATTTT. Translating it yields CSVELGGEGNQPQHF.

This chain joins TRBV29-1 and TRBJ2-7, with 8 bases that match TRBD2. The CDR3 has 13 amino acids. J was trimmed by 6 bases and V by 1 base; bases with no gene match: 5. Germline V gene lookup returns CDR1 SQVTM and CDR2 ANQGSEA. In nucleotides, the CDR3 is TGCAGCGTTGAAGGCGGGGGGCGGGTCGAGCAGTACTTC. Residues: CSVEGGGRVEQYF.

Details on this clone: Other DNA sequences in the same sample also yield this CDR3. The gene calls are TRBV9 and TRBJ1-1; no clear D. The CDR3 contains 13 residues. Germline-derived CDR1 and CDR2 are SGDLS and YYNGEE. With 2 bases removed from V and 1 base from J, the gap between germline ends came to 6 bases. The CDR3, as DNA: TGTGCCAGCAGCGTGAGCAGGAACACTGAAGCTTTCTTT. It yields the protein CASSVSRNTEAFF.

This rearrangement joins TRBV5-6 to TRBJ2-1; possibly TRBD1 for D (5 bases). CDR3 length equals 15 residues. In germline, CDR1 is SGHDT, CDR2 YYEEEE. V lost 4 bases, J lost 8 bases, and 19 bases lay in between. The DNA for the CDR3 is TGTGCCAGCAGCCCGCAAGGGGTCCGGTTGCATGAGCAGTTCTTC. Its protein is CASSPQGVRLHEQFF.

The rearrangement joins TRBV5-6 to TRBJ2-5; D gene unclear. V gave up 0 bases and J gave up 5 bases, with 5 bases separating them. The CDR3 is made up of 12 amino acids. Germline assignment: CDR1 SGHDT and CDR2 YYEEEE. The CDR3 loop reads CASSLAKETQYF. In DNA form, the CDR3 reads TGTGCCAGCAGCTTGGCCAAGGAGACCCAGTACTTC.

J is TRBJ2-2 and V is TRBV11-2, with no clear D. Germline CDR1 SGHAT, CDR2 FQNNGV. There are 15 residues in the CDR3. Trimming removed 4 bases from V and 1 base from J, with 10 bases in between. This CDR3 reads CASSSPTRNTGELFF. CDR3 bases: TGTGCCAGCAGCTCGCCAACACGGAACACCGGGGAGCTGTTTTTT.

This clone has more than one count but fewer than ten. The chain couples TRBV15 to TRBJ1-1, with 10 positions matching TRBD1. The CDR3 covers 14 residues. Trimming at V came to 3 bases and at J to 4 bases, leaving 2 bases not matched to a gene. Germline CDR1 is LNHNV and CDR2 is YYDKDF (reference sequence). DNA for the CDR3: TGTGCCACCAGCAGCAGGACAGGGGGCACTGAAGCTTTCTTT. Its translation: CATSSRTGGTEAFF.

This chain uses TRBV5-1 with TRBJ1-1, with D maybe TRBD1 (6 bases). CDR1 is SGHRS and CDR2 is YFSETQ in the germline V gene. The CDR3 is 15 amino acids. V lost 0 bases to trimming and J lost 4 bases, with 13 bases between them. Here the CDR3 reads CASSLGYREFTEAFF. DNA for the CDR3: TGCGCCAGCAGCTTGGGATACAGGGAGTTCACTGAAGCTTTCTTT.

The rearrangement joins TRBV9 to TRBJ2-7, with D perhaps TRBD1 (5 bases). V shed 3 bases and J shed 0 bases, with 10 bases lying between them. Germline-derived CDR1 and CDR2 are SGDLS and YYNGEE. The CDR3 runs to 14 residues. The CDR3 here is CASSAQGSSYEQYF. As DNA, the CDR3 is TGTGCCAGCAGCGCCCAGGGTAGCTCCTACGAGCAGTACTTC. Drawing the rest from reference TRBV9 and TRBJ2-7, the complete variable domain is DSGVTQTPKHLITATGQRVTLRCSPRSGDLSVYWYQQSLDQGLQFLIQYYNGEERAKGNILERFSAQQFPDLHSELNLSSLELGDSALYFCASSAQGSSYEQYFGPGTRLTVT.

Concerning this clone: One base separates it from a far larger clone, so it is likely a read error. Other nucleotide sequences from this sample produce the same CDR3. V and J are TRBV30 and TRBJ2-2; 11 nucleotides align to TRBD2. CDR3 length: 17 amino acids. Germline V lookup: CDR1 GTSNPN, CDR2 SVGIG (reference sequence). The chain's CDR3 is CASNPTSGMVRTGELFF. The CDR3 DNA follows: TGTGCCTCAAACCCGACTAGCGGGATGGTTCGCACCGGGGAGCTGTTTTTC.

This chain links TRBV6-1 with TRBJ2-2, with D unresolved. Looked up from germline, CDR1 is MNHNS and CDR2 is SASEGT. This CDR3 is built from 15 residues. With 0 bases removed from V and 7 bases from J, the gap between germline ends came to 12 bases. CDR3 amino acids: CASSEAVPFVGELFF. The CDR3 coding sequence is TGTGCCAGCAGTGAAGCGGTCCCCTTTGTCGGGGAGCTGTTTTTT.

The chain has TRBV11-3 and TRBJ2-6; 11 positions match TRBD1. The CDR3 spans 17 residues. The ends lost 4 bases at V and 1 base at J; junction bases unmatched: 3. The germline CDR1 and CDR2 sequences are SGHNT and YENEEA. CDR3 nucleotide sequence: TGTGCCAGCAGCTACGGACAGGGGGCTTCTGGGGCCAACGTCCTGACTTTC. Translation gives CASSYGQGASGANVLTF.

The chain has TRBV20-1 and TRBJ2-1; 10 bases map to TRBD2. V lost 1 base and J lost 13; bases outside the gene matches: 1. The CDR3 runs to 11 residues. Germline assignment: CDR1 DFQATT and CDR2 SNEGSKA (reference sequence). The CDR3 sequence is CSARGLAGQFF. CDR3 in DNA: TGCAGTGCTAGAGGACTAGCGGGCCAGTTCTTC.

The rearrangement uses TRBV5-6 and TRBJ1-2, with D unresolved. This CDR3 is built from 12 residues. Germline assignment: CDR1 SGHDT and CDR2 YYEEEE. V lost 0 bases and J lost 8, with 8 bases in between. This chain's CDR3 is CASSLEERGYTF. The DNA for the CDR3 is TGTGCCAGCAGCTTGGAGGAGCGAGGCTACACCTTC.

This chain uses TRBV2 with TRBJ2-5, with D perhaps TRBD1 or TRBD2 (6 bases each). Trimming cost V 7 bases and J 4 bases, with 13 bases left between them. The CDR3 runs to 13 residues. CDR1 and CDR2 (germline): SNHLY, FYNNEI. CDR3 DNA: TGTGCCAGCACACAACAGGGAGGAGAGACCCAGTACTTC. Translated, it gives CASTQQGGETQYF.

This chain joins TRBV30 and TRBJ1-5; 11 nucleotides align to TRBD1. The CDR3 spans 14 residues. V shed 8 bases, J shed 5 bases, and the junction held 8 bases outside the gene matches. CDR1 GTSNPN and CDR2 SVGIG come from the germline V gene (reference sequence). CDR3 residues: CAGTWTGGDQPQHF. For the CDR3, the DNA is TGTGCCGGCACCTGGACAGGGGGCGATCAGCCCCAGCATTTT.

This chain links TRBV29-1 with TRBJ2-5; 8 bases line up with TRBD1. This CDR3 contains 15 residues. V dropped 7 bases and J dropped 11; count of bases not matched to a gene: 21. CDR1 is SQVTM, CDR2 ANQGSEA, per germline. CDR3 loop: CSALGSGTGSSSQYF. The CDR3, as DNA: TGCAGCGCCCTTGGATCCGGGACAGGTAGTAGTTCGCAGTACTTC.

This clone was seen a few times. The J gene is TRBJ1-4, the V gene TRBV10-3; TRBD1 is a possible D gene (5 bases). Trimming removed 3 bases from V and 7 bases from J, with 12 bases in between. Looked up from germline, CDR1 is ENHRY and CDR2 is SYGVKD. This CDR3 is 14 amino acids long. CDR3: CAISDSGSGEKLFF. The CDR3 DNA reads TGTGCCATCAGTGATTCAGGGTCCGGTGAAAAACTGTTTTTT.